The present T cell receptor beta chain was sequenced within a study of Ad26.COV2.S vaccination and SARS-CoV-2 variants. For the study at large: Ad26.COV2.S, an intramuscular injection, was given once or twice 56 days apart.

Germline V CDR1 and CDR2: SNHLY, FYNNEI. V shed 5 bases and J 4 bases; nucleotides not matched to a gene: 7. CDR3 length: 14 residues. General study findings and limits: Non-spike TCR breadth did not differ much between vaccine and placebo recipients. There was a possibility that the TCR breadth and depth analyses underestimated total T cell responses.

This clone was detected once. What it binds is not known. Here immunoSEQ multiplex PCR was the method, and the copy in TCRdb shows in-frame clones only, minus some. The profile covers around 300,000 clones, with about 90% appearing a single time and 5.5% taken by the ten largest. The treatment: around 19 received Ad26.COV2.S at low or high dose, single or two shots; 5 received placebo; per-sample allocation not given. At day 63 after the first vaccine or placebo injection, samples were drawn. The V gene is TRBV2, the J gene TRBJ1-2; 7 positions agree with TRBD1. Sequenced material: peripheral blood, taken in a trial of Ad26.COV2.S vaccine versus placebo. This TCR came from a person between 18 and 65 years old who received the Ad26.COV2.S COVID-19 vaccine or a placebo. CDR3: CASSLGDRPYGYTF. DNA of the CDR3: TGTGCCAGCAGTTTAGGGGACAGACCCTATGGCTACACCTTC.